Included here is one T cell receptor (beta chain) sequence, with context. Its matching antigen is unknown. This sample was included in a study of T cell repertoires in cytomegalovirus infection. Trimming pared 5 bases from V and 4 bases from J, leaving 21 bases between. Germline V gene data show CDR1 as SGHVS and CDR2 as FNYEAQ. This CDR3 region has 16 residues. Study-wide findings and caveats: Ex vivo, HLA-C-restricted CMV-specific TCR beta clonotypes prevailed over the rest of the response.

One entry per CDR3 protein, called by TCRdb with MiXCR from the reads. The data contain 700,000 to 900,000 distinct CDR3 sequences, approximately 32% of them seen just once; the ten biggest clones take up around 13%. The rearrangement links TRBV7-6 to TRBJ2-7; D gene ambiguous. This TCR was recovered from a human donor in good health (CMV status not recorded). Some clones in this sample may be carry-over from other donors' samples. The sample consisted of cultured CD8+ T cells from PBMCs, taken from culture after CMV antigen stimulation. CDR3 amino acids: CASSASQYGAWYEQYV. For the CDR3, the DNA is TGTGCCAGCAGCGCGTCCCAATATGGAGCGTGGTACGAGCAGTACGTC.